These 11 T cell receptor beta chains came from one sample sequenced in a study of PD-L1 blockade in urothelial cancer. Only in-frame clones appear in the TCRdb table, and some are missing; sequencing was by immunoSEQ multiplex PCR. Of about 40,000 clones detected, about four fifths appear once; the ten largest clones hold approximately 16%. The input for sequencing was PBMCs, taken around atezolizumab (anti-PD-L1) treatment. Receptors were obtained from a man in his sixties with urothelial cancer.

V and J are TRBV13 and TRBJ2-7, with 7 nucleotides matching TRBD1. Germline-derived CDR1 and CDR2 are PRHDT and FYEKMQ (reference sequence). The CDR3 is 14 residues long. The trim removed 0 bases at V and 3 bases at J, leaving 2 bases unmatched. DNA for the CDR3: TGTGCCAGCAGCTTAGGGGACAGGATCTACGAGCAGTACTTC. It encodes CASSLGDRIYEQYF.

V usage is TRBV6-1 and J usage is TRBJ1-5; D is possibly TRBD1 (5 bases). From germline, CDR1 is MNHNS and CDR2 SASEGT. This CDR3 is built from 14 residues. Deletions cut 7 bases from V and 4 bases from J, with 14 bases between. CDR3 residues: CASTDSRGNQPQHF. DNA for the CDR3: TGTGCCAGCACCGATAGTCGGGGGAATCAGCCCCAGCATTTT.

The CDR3 loop reads CASSVSSGGPTDTQYF. CDR3 sequence (DNA): TGTGCCAGCAGTGTCTCTAGCGGGGGGCCCACAGATACGCAGTATTTT. The V call is TRBV6-1, the J call TRBJ2-3; 11 nucleotides align to TRBD2. The V and J ends lost 4 bases and 2 bases, in that order; junction bases with no gene match: 5. The CDR3 length is 16 residues. Germline V gene lookup returns CDR1 MNHNS and CDR2 SASEGT.

This clone appeared once. The V and J genes are TRBV7-6 and TRBJ1-6; possibly TRBD1 for D (6 bases). V was pared by 1 base and J by 8 bases, with 9 bases between. CDR3 length: 14 residues. CDR1 and CDR2 from the germline V gene are SGHVS and FNYEAQ. The DNA for the CDR3 is TGTGCCAGCAGCTTAGGGGGGCGGGATTCACCCCTCCACTTT. Translated, it gives CASSLGGRDSPLHF.

This clone was detected only once. As DNA, the CDR3 is TGTGCCAGCAGCTTATGGTTGGCGGGGGGGAGCTCCTACAATGAGCAGTTCTTC. This encodes CASSLWLAGGSSYNEQFF. The chain combines TRBV7-2 with TRBJ2-1, with TRBD2 matching 9 bases. Germline assignment: CDR1 SGHTA and CDR2 FQGNSA. The CDR3 spans 18 residues. V shed 2 bases, J shed 0 bases, and the junction held 8 bases outside the gene matches. Full variable domain (missing parts from reference TRBV7-2 and TRBJ2-1): GAGVSQSPSNKVTEKGKDVELRCDPISGHTALYWYRQSLGQGLEFLIYFQGNSAPDKSGLPSDRFSAERTGGSVSTLTIQRTQQEDSAVYLCASSLWLAGGSSYNEQFFGPGTRLTVL.

The J gene is TRBJ2-3, the V gene TRBV10-2, with D tentatively TRBD2 (5 bases). CDR3 length equals 12 residues. CDR1 is WSHSY and CDR2 is SAAADI in the germline V gene. The germline V and J ends were trimmed by 4 bases and 6 bases, with 8 bases remaining between them. This CDR3 is CASSGTGDTQYF. CDR3 bases: TGCGCCAGCAGTGGGACGGGGGATACGCAGTATTTT.

The chain is built from TRBV5-1 and TRBJ2-3; 7 bases fit TRBD2. The V and J ends lost 4 bases and 1 base, in that order; junction bases with no gene match: 18. This CDR3 is 19 amino acids long. Germline V lookup: CDR1 SGHRS, CDR2 YFSETQ. CDR3 region: CASSDADLYAGVGTDTQYF. CDR3 in DNA: TGCGCCAGCAGCGATGCGGACCTATACGCGGGGGTAGGCACAGATACGCAGTATTTT.

J is TRBJ1-2 and V is TRBV28; D remains unclear. The ends were cut back, 11 bases at V and 4 bases at J, with 8 bases in the middle. The CDR3 totals 10 residues. Germline CDR1 reads MDHEN; CDR2 reads SYDVKM. This chain's CDR3 is CAVQFYGYTF. The CDR3 nucleotides read TGTGCCGTTCAGTTCTATGGCTACACCTTC.

The V gene is TRBV7-8, the J gene TRBJ1-6, with 11 bases lining up with TRBD1. This CDR3 comprises 16 residues. CDR1 and CDR2 from the germline V gene are SGHVS and FQNEAQ. J gave up 6 bases and V 5 bases, and 6 bases lay outside the gene matches. CDR3 in DNA: TGTGCCAGCAGCACATCCGGGACAGGGGGTAATTCACCCCTCCACTTT. It specifies CASSTSGTGGNSPLHF.

The V gene is TRBV5-1, the J gene TRBJ2-1; 12 bases fit TRBD1. This CDR3 has 17 amino acids. V lost 4 bases, J lost 7 bases, and 12 bases stayed unmatched. The germline V gene encodes CDR1 SGHRS and CDR2 YFSETQ. CDR3 DNA: TGCGCCAGCAGCGCCACTCCGGGACAGGGGGCGGATAATGAGCAGTTCTTC. Residues: CASSATPGQGADNEQFF.

This chain connects TRBV5-8 to TRBJ1-2; 7 nucleotides match TRBD1. The CDR3 totals 15 residues. CDR1 is SGHTS, CDR2 YDEGEE, per germline. After removal of 3 bases from V and 3 bases from J, the junction contained 8 bases not matched to a gene. The CDR3: CASSSRDRKYYGYTF. The CDR3 DNA follows: TGTGCCAGCAGCTCCCGGGACAGAAAATACTATGGCTACACCTTC.